This section outlines one T cell receptor beta chain sequence together with its context. Antigen unknown. The PCR employed 60 Vbeta primers together with 13 Jbeta primers. The assay was immunoSEQ multiplex PCR, and TCRdb's table has in-frame clones only and misses some. Among over 110,000 clones listed, under 85% were seen once. Unrecorded immune exposure was likely among donors, who were nominally healthy when sampled. The data were obtained in a study of cytomegalovirus exposure and HLA in healthy donors. Findings and limits, study-wide: Segments of the TCR beta V type were, in most cases, productive about 90% or about 30% of the time in an earlier analysis. TCR beta chains numbering 150 to 200 were designated cytomegalovirus-associated. With high specificity and sensitivity, the classifier reportedly diagnosed cytomegalovirus status.

V lost 2 bases to trimming and J lost 0 bases, with 17 bases between them. This CDR3 comprises 18 residues. CDR1 is SGHRS, CDR2 YFSETQ, per germline. The chain is built from TRBV5-1 and TRBJ2-2, with D possibly being TRBD2 (7 bases). The receptor comes from a man aged 18 to 30 in good health and CMV-seronegative. The sample consisted of PBMCs. The CDR3 region has the DNA TGCGCCAGCAGCTTAAGAGGGGGGGCTAAGTCGAACACCGGGGAGCTGTTTTTT. Its protein product is CASSLRGGAKSNTGELFF.